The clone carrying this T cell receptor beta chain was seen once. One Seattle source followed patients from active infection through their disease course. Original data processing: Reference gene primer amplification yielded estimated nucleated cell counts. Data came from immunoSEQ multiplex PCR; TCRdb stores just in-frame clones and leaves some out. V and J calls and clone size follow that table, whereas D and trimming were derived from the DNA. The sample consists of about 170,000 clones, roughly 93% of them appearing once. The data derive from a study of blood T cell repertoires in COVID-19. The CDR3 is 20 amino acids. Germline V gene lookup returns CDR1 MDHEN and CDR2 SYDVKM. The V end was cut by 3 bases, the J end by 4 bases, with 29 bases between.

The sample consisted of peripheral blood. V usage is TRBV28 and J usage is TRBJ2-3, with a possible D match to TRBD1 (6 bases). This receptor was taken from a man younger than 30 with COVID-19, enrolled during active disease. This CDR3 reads CASSLVGQQGSTWIPDTQYF. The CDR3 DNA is TGTGCCAGCAGTTTGGTTGGACAACAGGGTAGCACGTGGATCCCAGATACGCAGTATTTT.